These 18 T cell receptor beta chains share one sample of origin, sequenced in a study of T-cell reconstitution after alpha-beta-depleted transplantation in children. Using unique molecular identifiers, the investigators prepared the TCRbeta library. TCRdb independently ran MiXCR on the PCR reads; one entry per CDR3 protein. The sample has approximately 340,000 distinct CDR3 sequences, around 10% seen once; the top ten hold approximately 2.3%. This specimen was PBMCs from the stem cell graft donor, taken from the stem cell graft. These receptors all stem from a human donor who donated a stem cell graft to a child with acute lymphoblastic leukemia.

The chain combines TRBV7-9 with TRBJ2-7; 7 bases map to TRBD1. Trimming cost V 4 bases and J 2 bases; bases outside gene matches: 11. CDR3 length: 16 residues. The germline CDR1 and CDR2 sequences are SEHNR and FQNEAQ (reference sequence). CDR3 coding DNA: TGTGCCAGCAGCTCCCCATACGGACAGGCAACCTACGAGCAGTACTTC. It encodes CASSSPYGQATYEQYF.

This clonotype was observed a few times. The J gene is TRBJ2-7, the V gene TRBV4-2; D gene unclear. Germline V gene lookup returns CDR1 LGHNA and CDR2 YNFKEQ. V was trimmed by 0 bases and J by 3 bases, leaving 15 bases between them. The CDR3 has 16 residues. The chain's CDR3 is CASSQDAGTSSYEQYF. DNA for the CDR3: TGTGCCAGCAGCCAAGACGCCGGCACCAGTAGCTACGAGCAGTACTTC.

The CDR3 nucleotides read TGTGCCAGCAGCGTAGATTCGGGAGTGGCCCCAGATACGCAGTATTTT. Amino acid sequence: CASSVDSGVAPDTQYF. The chain uses TRBV9 and TRBJ2-3; possible D gene TRBD2, 6 bases. With 0 bases removed from V and 4 bases from J, the gap between germline ends came to 15 bases. Looked up from germline, CDR1 is SGDLS and CDR2 is YYNGEE. The CDR3 is 16 amino acids.

V usage is TRBV12-3 or TRBV12-4 and J usage is TRBJ2-3; the D is unclear. The CDR3 runs to 11 residues. V was pared by 0 bases and J by 11 bases, with 6 bases between. The CDR3 sequence is CASSLAPQQYF. The DNA of the CDR3 is TGTGCCAGCAGTTTAGCTCCCCAGCAGTATTTT.

The chain joins TRBV4-3 to TRBJ2-7; 10 bases map to TRBD2. The length of the CDR3 is 17 residues. The germline V gene has CDR1 LGHNA and CDR2 YSLEER. Trimming cost V 4 bases and J 4 bases; bases outside gene matches: 13. CDR3 in amino acids: CASSPRTSSGSLYEQYF. The CDR3 region has the DNA TGCGCCAGCAGCCCCAGGACCTCTAGCGGGAGTCTATACGAGCAGTACTTC.

This clonotype appeared a few times. J is TRBJ2-1 and V is TRBV6-2 or TRBV6-3, with TRBD2 matching 16 bases. Losses at the gene ends were 7 bases for V and 5 bases for J; bases not matched to a gene: 11. Germline CDR1 is MNHEY and CDR2 is SVGEGT. The CDR3 spans 18 residues. The CDR3 loop reads CASKPGLAGGTYDNEQFF. The CDR3 DNA follows: TGTGCCAGCAAACCGGGACTAGCGGGAGGGACCTACGACAATGAGCAGTTCTTC.

Many counts were recorded for this clonotype. The chain has TRBV29-1 and TRBJ2-5; 7 nucleotides line up with TRBD2. CDR3 length equals 13 residues. V was clipped by 6 bases and J by 2 bases; unmatched bases: 6. Germline lookup yields CDR1 SQVTM and CDR2 ANQGSEA. The CDR3 loop reads CSVDLAEQETQYF. The DNA of the CDR3 is TGCAGCGTAGACCTAGCGGAACAAGAGACCCAGTACTTC.

In its sample, this clonotype was seen a few times. CDR3 protein: CASSPRTSGMFGEQFF. The CDR3 DNA reads as TGTGCCAGCAGTCCCCGGACTAGCGGGATGTTTGGTGAGCAGTTCTTC. The genes are TRBV12-3 or TRBV12-4 and TRBJ2-1; 12 bases agree with TRBD2. The length of the CDR3 is 16 residues. V lost 5 bases and J lost 9; bases outside the gene matches: 11.

This clonotype has more than one count but fewer than ten. The rearrangement joins TRBV4-2 to TRBJ1-1; 10 positions agree with TRBD1. The V and J ends lost 6 bases and 0 bases, in that order; junction bases with no gene match: 19. CDR3 length: 20 amino acids. Germline CDR1 LGHNA, CDR2 YNFKEQ. CDR3 DNA sequence: TGTGCCAGCAGGCCCACCGGGACAGGGGCACTGATCATTATGAACACTGAAGCTTTCTTT. Amino acid sequence: CASRPTGTGALIIMNTEAFF.

In its sample, this clonotype was seen many times. V is TRBV6-5 and J is TRBJ2-7; 7 bases map to TRBD1. CDR1 MNHEY and CDR2 SVGAGI come from the germline V gene. The CDR3 is 11 amino acids. V dropped 10 bases and J dropped 7; count of bases not matched to a gene: 7. CDR3 loop: CATATTGEQYF. The CDR3 nucleotides are TGTGCCACCGCAACGACAGGGGAGCAGTACTTC.

J is TRBJ2-1 and V is TRBV7-9, with D possibly matching TRBD2 (6 bases). This CDR3 contains 13 residues. Germline V gives CDR1 SEHNR, CDR2 FQNEAQ (reference sequence). Trimming took off 7 bases at V and 6 bases at J, with 13 bases between the two ends. The CDR3 region is CASTVAEGNEQFF. Here the CDR3 DNA reads TGTGCCAGCACAGTTGCGGAGGGCAATGAGCAGTTCTTC.

This CDR3 reads CASSMFGASGRASPYEQYF. DNA of the CDR3: TGTGCCAGTAGTATGTTCGGCGCTAGCGGGAGGGCCAGCCCCTACGAGCAGTACTTC. This chain connects TRBV19 to TRBJ2-7; the match to TRBD2 covers 12 bases. Losses at the gene ends were 3 bases for V and 2 bases for J; bases not matched to a gene: 14. The germline CDR1 and CDR2 sequences are LNHDA and SQIVND (reference sequence). CDR3 size: 19 residues.

The rearrangement uses TRBV29-1 and TRBJ1-2; possible D gene TRBD1, 5 bases. The V gene's germline CDR1 is SQVTM and CDR2 ANQGSEA. The CDR3 is 11 amino acids. V shed 4 bases and J shed 5 bases, with 8 bases lying between them. The CDR3 nucleotides read TGCAGCGTTGGGGGGACTTATGGCTACACCTTC. Its protein product is CSVGGTYGYTF.

The chain combines TRBV4-3 with TRBJ2-2; 7 nucleotides agree with TRBD2. The germline gives CDR1 LGHNA, CDR2 YSLEER. This CDR3 has 20 amino acids. With 8 bases clipped from V and 0 bases from J, the junction kept 21 bases outside the gene matches. This chain's CDR3 is CASRLLGGTGGYANTGELFF. The CDR3 bases are TGCGCCAGCCGCCTACTTGGGGGTACGGGGGGATACGCGAACACCGGGGAGCTGTTTTTT.

This chain connects TRBV25-1 to TRBJ1-4; D is uncertain. The germline V gene encodes CDR1 MGHDK and CDR2 SYGVNS. The CDR3 runs 14 residues. V lost 1 base, J lost 6 bases, and 9 bases lay in between. CDR3 bases: TGTGCCAGCAGTGAATTCACCGGGGATGAAAAACTGTTTTTT. This encodes CASSEFTGDEKLFF. Drawing the rest from reference TRBV25-1 and TRBJ1-4, the complete variable domain is EADIYQTPRYLVIGTGKKITLECSQTMGHDKMYWYQQDPGMELHLIHYSYGVNSTEKGDLSSESTVSRIRTEHFPLTLESARPSHTSQYLCASSEFTGDEKLFFGSGTQLSVL.

Worth noting for this clonotype: Possible read error: a much larger clone is one base away. The V gene is TRBV4-3, the J gene TRBJ2-1; TRBD2 matches 10 bases. From germline, CDR1 is LGHNA and CDR2 YSLEER. CDR3 length: 15 residues. Here the CDR3 DNA reads TGCGCCAGCACCCAAGGGACTAGCGCATACAATGAGCAGTTCTTC. Translation: CASTQGTSAYNEQFF.

The CDR3 loop is CASSQDYGAGPQEADTQYF. The CDR3 DNA reads as TGTGCCAGCAGCCAAGATTATGGAGCGGGTCCACAAGAGGCAGATACGCAGTATTTT. The chain recombines TRBV3-1 with TRBJ2-3, with D perhaps TRBD2 (6 bases). Germline V gene lookup returns CDR1 LGHDT and CDR2 YNNKEL (reference sequence). The V end lost 0 bases, the J end lost 4 bases, and 23 bases lay between the germline ends. This CDR3 comprises 19 residues.

This chain links TRBV10-3 with TRBJ2-7; 7 bases align to TRBD1. V shed 10 bases, J shed 0 bases, and the junction held 3 bases outside the gene matches. This CDR3 region has 12 residues. CDR1 and CDR2 from the germline V gene are ENHRY and SYGVKD. CDR3 sequence: CATRQGSYEQYF. CDR3 nucleotide sequence: TGTGCCACACGACAGGGCTCCTACGAGCAGTACTTC.